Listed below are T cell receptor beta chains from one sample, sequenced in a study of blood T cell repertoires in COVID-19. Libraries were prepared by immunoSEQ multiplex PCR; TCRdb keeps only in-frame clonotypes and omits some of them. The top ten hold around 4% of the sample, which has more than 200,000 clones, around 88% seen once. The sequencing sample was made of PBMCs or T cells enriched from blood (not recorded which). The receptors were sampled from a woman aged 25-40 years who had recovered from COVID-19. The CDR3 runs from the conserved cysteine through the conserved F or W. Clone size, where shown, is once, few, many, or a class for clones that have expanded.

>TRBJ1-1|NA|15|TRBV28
CASRPDRGWDTEAFF
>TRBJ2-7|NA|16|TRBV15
CATRTDRGLPDYEQYF
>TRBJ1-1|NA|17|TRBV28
CASSYIRDSRMNTEAFF
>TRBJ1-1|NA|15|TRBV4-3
CASSQDRSGGTEAFF
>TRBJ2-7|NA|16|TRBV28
CASSSGLGDVAYEQYF
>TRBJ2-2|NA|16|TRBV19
CASSFRTGMNTGELFF
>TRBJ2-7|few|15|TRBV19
CASSERTSGTYEQYF
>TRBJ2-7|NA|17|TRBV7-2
CASSSAASGRGPYEQYF
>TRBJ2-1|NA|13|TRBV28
CASSVNLWHEQFF
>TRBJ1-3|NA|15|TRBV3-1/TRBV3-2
CASSSTVGTGNTIYF
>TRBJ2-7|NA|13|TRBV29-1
CSVSRLMSYEQYF
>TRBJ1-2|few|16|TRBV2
CASSELPGQINYGYTF
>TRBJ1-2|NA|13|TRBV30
CAGQGDRRYGYTF
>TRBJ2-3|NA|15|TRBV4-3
CASSQMPELTDTQYF
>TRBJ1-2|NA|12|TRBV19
CASSIRGTGYTF
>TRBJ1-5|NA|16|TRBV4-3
CASSQDVRQGHQPQHF
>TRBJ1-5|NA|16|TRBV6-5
CASSYQAGAGNQPQHF
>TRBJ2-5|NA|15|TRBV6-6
CASSPLAGGSETQYF
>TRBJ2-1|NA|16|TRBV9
CASSPKGTALNNEQFF
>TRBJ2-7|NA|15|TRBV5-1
CASSLGQGGSYEQYF
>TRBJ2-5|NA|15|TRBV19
CASSMGSGFQETQYF
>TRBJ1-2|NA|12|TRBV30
CASIQGADGYTF
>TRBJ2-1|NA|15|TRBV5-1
CASSFVEGVYNEQFF
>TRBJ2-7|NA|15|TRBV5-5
CASSLGGTGPYEQYF
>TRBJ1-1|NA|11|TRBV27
CASREKTEAFF
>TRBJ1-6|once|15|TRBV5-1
CASSLEVDRGSPLHF
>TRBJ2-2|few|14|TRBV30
CAWSVGVTAGELFF
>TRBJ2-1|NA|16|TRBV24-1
CATSDFRASGRTEQFF
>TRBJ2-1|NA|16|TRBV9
CASSTGLAGPNNEQFF
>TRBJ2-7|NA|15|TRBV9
CASSVDGEGTYEQYF
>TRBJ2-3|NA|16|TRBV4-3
CASSQDLQASTDTQYF
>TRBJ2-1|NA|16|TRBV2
CASRRTSGSSYNEQFF
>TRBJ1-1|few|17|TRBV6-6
CASSPPPRRGLNTEAFF
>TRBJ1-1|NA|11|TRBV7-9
CAIMGQLEAFF
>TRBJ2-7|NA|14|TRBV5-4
CASSLRDRDGEQYF
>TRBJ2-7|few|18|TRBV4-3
CASSQGTSGRAWSYEQYF
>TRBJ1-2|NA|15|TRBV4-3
CASSQLGQGAGGYTF
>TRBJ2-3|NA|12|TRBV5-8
CASSFRADTQYF
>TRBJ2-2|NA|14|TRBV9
CASSPRQNTGELFF
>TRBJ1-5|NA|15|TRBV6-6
CASSSRTGRGQPQHF
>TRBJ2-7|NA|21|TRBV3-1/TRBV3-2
CASSQGSRINKTRRRAYEQYF
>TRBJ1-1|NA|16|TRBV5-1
CASSKTGSQMNTEAFF